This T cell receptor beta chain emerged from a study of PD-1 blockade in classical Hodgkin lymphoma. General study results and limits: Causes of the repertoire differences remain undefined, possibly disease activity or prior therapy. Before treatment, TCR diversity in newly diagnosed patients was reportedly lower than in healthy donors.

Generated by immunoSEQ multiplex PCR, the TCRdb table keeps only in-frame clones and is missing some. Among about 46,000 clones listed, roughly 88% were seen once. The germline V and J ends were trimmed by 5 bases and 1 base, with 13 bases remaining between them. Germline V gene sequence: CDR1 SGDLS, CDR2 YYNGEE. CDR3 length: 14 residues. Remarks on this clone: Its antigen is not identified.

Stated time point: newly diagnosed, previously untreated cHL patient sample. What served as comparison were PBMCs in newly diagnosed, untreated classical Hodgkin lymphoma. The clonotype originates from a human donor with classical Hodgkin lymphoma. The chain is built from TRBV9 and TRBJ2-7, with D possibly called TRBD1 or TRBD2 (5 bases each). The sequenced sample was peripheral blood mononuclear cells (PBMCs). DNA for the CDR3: TGTGCCAGCAGTCTCGAGGGGTCTTCCTACGAGCAGTACTTC. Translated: CASSLEGSSYEQYF.